Sequencing of this TCR beta chain was carried out in a study of blood T cells in healthy people across ages. The wider study: About one barcoded beta molecule was captured per two T cells (by template switching).

Comments on this clonotype: Antigen specificity is unknown. One junction end does not reproduce the germline sequence, and a read error may be involved.

In germline, CDR1 is SGHRS, CDR2 YFSETQ. This CDR3 is 17 amino acids long. The second PCR ran about 6 to 11 cycles with a sample-barcoded 5' primer and J-beta primers. A minimum of 2.5 million CDR3-containing paired-end reads was obtained for each sample. TCRdb re-analysed the 5' RACE reads in MiXCR, keeping a single row per CDR3 protein. The table lists about 1,500,000 distinct CDR3 sequences, 28% of them singletons. Notes on the study in general: Unsorted PBMC input precluded a conclusive naive versus antigen-experienced comparison.

The chain uses TRBV5-1 and TRBJ2-5; the D gene could be TRBD1 or TRBD2 (5 bases each). The source is a woman in her twenties or thirties in good health. Sequenced sample: blood. CDR3 sequence: CASSLAASQRDQEAQYF. The CDR3 DNA sequence: TGCGCCAGCAGCTTGGCCGCTAGTCAAAGGGACCAAGAGGCCCAGTACTTC.